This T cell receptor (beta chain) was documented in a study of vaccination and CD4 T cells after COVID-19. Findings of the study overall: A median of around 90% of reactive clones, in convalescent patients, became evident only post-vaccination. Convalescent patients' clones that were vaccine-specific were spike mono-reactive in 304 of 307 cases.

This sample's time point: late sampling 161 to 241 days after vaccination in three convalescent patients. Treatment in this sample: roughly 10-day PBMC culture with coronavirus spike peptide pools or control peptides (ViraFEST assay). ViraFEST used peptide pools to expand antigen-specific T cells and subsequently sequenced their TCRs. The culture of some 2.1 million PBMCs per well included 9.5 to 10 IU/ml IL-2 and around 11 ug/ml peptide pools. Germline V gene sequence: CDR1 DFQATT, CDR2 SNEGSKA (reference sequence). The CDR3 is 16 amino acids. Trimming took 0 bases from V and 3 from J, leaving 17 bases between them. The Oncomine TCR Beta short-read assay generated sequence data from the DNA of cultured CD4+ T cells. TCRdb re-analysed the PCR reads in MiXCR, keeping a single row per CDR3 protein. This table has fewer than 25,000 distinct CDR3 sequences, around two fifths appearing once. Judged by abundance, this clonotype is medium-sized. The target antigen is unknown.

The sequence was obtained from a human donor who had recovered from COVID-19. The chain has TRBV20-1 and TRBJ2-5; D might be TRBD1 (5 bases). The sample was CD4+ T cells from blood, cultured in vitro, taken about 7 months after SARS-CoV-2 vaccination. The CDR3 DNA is TGCAGTGCTAGAGATCCTACAGGAGCCCCCGAAGAGACCCAGTACTTC. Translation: CSARDPTGAPEETQYF.